These 21 T cell receptor beta chains came from one sample sequenced in a study of OX40 agonist ivuxolimab in advanced cancers. The table came from immunoSEQ multiplex PCR; TCRdb's copy has only in-frame clones and leaves some out. The table has around 67,000 clones, 70% to 90% seen once. Sequenced material: CD4+ or CD8+ T cells sorted from blood, taken in a trial of the OX40 agonist ivuxolimab. Every receptor here comes from an adult with an advanced solid tumor such as melanoma, head and neck, liver or kidney cancer.

The gene calls are TRBV19 and TRBJ2-1; 11 bases are shared with TRBD2. Germline V CDR1 and CDR2: LNHDA, SQIVND (reference sequence). The CDR3 is 15 residues long. V lost 5 bases, J lost 2 bases, and 2 bases stayed unmatched. CDR3 protein: CASSQLAGAYNEQFF. The CDR3 DNA sequence: TGTGCCAGTAGTCAACTAGCGGGGGCCTACAATGAGCAGTTCTTC. The full variable domain, in which reference TRBV19 and TRBJ2-1 provide the parts outside the CDR3, is DGGITQSPKYLFRKEGQNVTLSCEQNLNHDAMYWYRQDPGQGLRLIYYSQIVNDFQKGDIAEGYSVSREKKESFPLTVTSAQKNPTAFYLCASSQLAGAYNEQFFGPGTRLTVL.

The chain links TRBV5-1 to TRBJ2-1; TRBD2 matches 13 bases. Germline V lookup: CDR1 SGHRS, CDR2 YFSETQ. The junction had 4 bases not matched to a gene; V was cut back by 5 bases and J by 8 bases. This CDR3 has 14 residues. The CDR3 bases are TGCGCCAGCAGAGCCGGACTAGCGGGAGATGAGCAGTTCTTC. As protein: CASRAGLAGDEQFF. Full variable domain (outside the CDR3, taken from reference TRBV5-1 and TRBJ2-1): KAGVTQTPRYLIKTRGQQVTLSCSPISGHRSVSWYQQTPGQGLQFLFEYFSETQRNKGNFPGRFSGRQFSNSRSEMNVSTLELGDSALYLCASRAGLAGDEQFFGPGTRLTVL.

This sequence joins TRBV30 and TRBJ2-5; D is ambiguous. CDR3 length: 15 amino acids. The germline CDR1 and CDR2 sequences are GTSNPN and SVGIG (reference sequence). Trimming took off 1 base at V and 5 bases at J, with 17 bases between the two ends. In nucleotides, the CDR3 is TGTGCCTGGAGTGCCCCGGATCTACGACGGGAGACCCAGTACTTC. This codes for CAWSAPDLRRETQYF.

V gene TRBV5-4 combines with J gene TRBJ2-1, with TRBD2 as a possible D gene (6 bases). CDR1 is SGHNT and CDR2 is YYREEE in the germline V gene (reference sequence). The CDR3 is 15 residues long. V was cut by 2 bases and J by 6 bases, with 15 bases left in between. The CDR3 DNA sequence: TGTGCCAGCAGCTTCTGGGGCGGGGAGCTCAATGAGCAGTTCTTC. Its protein is CASSFWGGELNEQFF.

V usage is TRBV5-4 and J usage is TRBJ2-3, with TRBD2 matching 8 bases. J gave up 5 bases and V 3 bases, and 14 bases lay outside the gene matches. The CDR3 extends over 17 amino acids. Looked up from germline, CDR1 is SGHNT and CDR2 is YYREEE (reference sequence). The CDR3 sequence is CASSSGEAGGEIDTQYF. The CDR3 DNA follows: TGTGCCAGCAGCTCCGGTGAGGCGGGAGGAGAGATAGATACGCAGTATTTT.

The sample holds one count of this clone. The J gene is TRBJ1-1, the V gene TRBV9, with a possible D match to TRBD1 (5 bases). This CDR3 has 15 residues. V was trimmed by 6 bases and J by 1 base, leaving 16 bases between them. Germline values: CDR1 SGDLS, CDR2 YYNGEE. CDR3 nucleotides: TGTGCCAGCACACCGTTAGGACAAGGGAACACTGAAGCTTTCTTT. It encodes CASTPLGQGNTEAFF.

The chain combines TRBV7-2 with TRBJ2-7; unclear D gene. This CDR3 is built from 11 residues. Germline CDR1 and CDR2: SGHTA and FQGNSA. Trimming took off 7 bases at V and 4 bases at J, with 8 bases between the two ends. In nucleotides, the CDR3 is TGTGCCAGCACCCCAGGTTACGAGCAGTACTTC. Protein sequence: CASTPGYEQYF. The full variable domain, completed using reference TRBV7-2 and TRBJ2-7, is GAGVSQSPSNKVTEKGKDVELRCDPISGHTALYWYRQSLGQGLEFLIYFQGNSAPDKSGLPSDRFSAERTGGSVSTLTIQRTQQEDSAVYLCASTPGYEQYFGPGTRLTVT.

The V gene is TRBV7-6, the J gene TRBJ2-7, with D perhaps TRBD1 (6 bases). There are 13 residues in the CDR3. CDR1 is SGHVS and CDR2 is FNYEAQ in the germline V gene. V lost 4 bases to trimming and J lost 6 bases, with 13 bases between them. The CDR3 DNA follows: TGTGCCAGCAGCTCCGAGACAGGCGGCGAGCAGTACTTC. Encoded protein: CASSSETGGEQYF.

The J gene is TRBJ2-7, the V gene TRBV21-1; no DNA check was done on the table's D call, TRBD2. TRBV21-1 is annotated as a pseudogene. The CDR3 length is 19 residues. The CDR3 is CASSKKVGLAGEFWYEQYF. The CDR3 DNA reads as TGTGCCAGCAGCAAAAAGGTCGGACTAGCGGGGGAGTTTTGGTACGAGCAGTACTTC.

Only one count was recorded for this clone. This rearrangement joins TRBV19 to TRBJ2-3, with 8 bases fitting TRBD1. This CDR3 comprises 16 residues. V dropped 3 bases and J dropped 0; count of bases not matched to a gene: 5. Germline CDR1 reads LNHDA; CDR2 reads SQIVND (reference sequence). The CDR3 reads CASSIRQGPSTDTQYF. The CDR3 bases are TGTGCCAGTAGTATTCGACAGGGGCCTAGCACAGATACGCAGTATTTT.

This clone has only one observation. The gene calls are TRBV7-3 and TRBJ2-2, with 9 bases matching TRBD2. Germline CDR1 is SGHTA and CDR2 is FQGTGA. The CDR3 consists of 16 residues. V shed 5 bases, J shed 3 bases, and the junction held 7 bases outside the gene matches. The CDR3 DNA follows: TGTGCCAGCAGCCACGGGACTAGCCGATACACCGGGGAGCTGTTTTTT. Its protein is CASSHGTSRYTGELFF.

The genes are TRBV2 and TRBJ2-3; the D is unclear. Trimming stripped 5 bases from V and 4 bases from J, with 13 bases between. Germline CDR1 is SNHLY and CDR2 is FYNNEI. The CDR3 has 14 residues. The CDR3 reads CASSKGPTPDTQYF. The CDR3 DNA reads as TGTGCCAGCAGTAAGGGCCCTACTCCAGATACGCAGTATTTT.

The chain recombines TRBV9 with TRBJ1-2; possibly TRBD1 for D (5 bases). Trimming took 4 bases from V and 12 from J, leaving 25 bases between them. This CDR3 is built from 15 residues. CDR1 is SGDLS and CDR2 is YYNGEE in the germline V gene. The CDR3 sequence: CASSPRQLPSGDHTF. CDR3 sequence (DNA): TGTGCCAGCAGCCCCCGACAGCTCCCCAGTGGAGACCACACCTTC.

V usage is TRBV9 and J usage is TRBJ1-4; D gene uncertain. V gave up 4 bases and J gave up 4 bases, with 11 bases separating them. The CDR3 has 14 amino acids. Germline V lookup: CDR1 SGDLS, CDR2 YYNGEE. The CDR3 is CASSRDNYNEKLFF. CDR3 DNA sequence: TGTGCCAGCAGCCGGGATAACTATAATGAAAAACTGTTTTTT.

V usage is TRBV27 and J usage is TRBJ2-2, with 12 bases fitting TRBD2. J lost 5 bases, V lost 5 bases, and 9 bases had no gene match. This CDR3 spans 17 amino acids. The V gene's germline CDR1 is MNHEY and CDR2 SMNVEV (reference sequence). DNA for the CDR3: TGTGCCAGCAGTCTTAGACTAGCGGGAGAGGGTACCGGGGAGCTGTTTTTT. As protein: CASSLRLAGEGTGELFF.

The chain is built from TRBV18 and TRBJ2-4; TRBD1 agrees at 11 bases. After removal of 2 bases from V and 8 bases from J, the junction contained 2 bases not matched to a gene. From germline, CDR1 is KGHSH and CDR2 LQKENI. The CDR3 runs to 14 residues. The CDR3 bases are TGTGCCAGCTCACCATTGGGACAGGGGGACATTCAGTACTTC. This translates into CASSPLGQGDIQYF.

J is TRBJ2-5 and V is TRBV5-6; TRBD1 matches 11 bases. The CDR3 covers 15 residues. V was pared by 4 bases and J by 6 bases, with 8 bases of the junction left unmatched. Germline V CDR1 and CDR2: SGHDT, YYEEEE. The CDR3 nucleotides are TGTGCCAGCAGCCCCGGGACAGGGGGAATAAAGACCCAGTACTTC. It yields the protein CASSPGTGGIKTQYF.

This chain uses TRBV6-6 with TRBJ2-2, with 10 bases matching TRBD1. Germline CDR1 and CDR2: MNHNY and SVGAGI (reference sequence). CDR3 length: 15 residues. V was pared by 4 bases and J by 5 bases, with 4 bases of the junction left unmatched. CDR3 DNA: TGTGCCAGCAGTTCTCCGGGACAGGGGACCGGGGAGCTGTTTTTT. Protein sequence: CASSSPGQGTGELFF.

In this sample, this clone turned up once. V and J are TRBV6-5 and TRBJ2-4; TRBD1 or TRBD2 may be the D gene (5 bases each). The V gene lost 11 bases and the J gene lost 0 bases, with 11 bases spanning the gap. The CDR3 consists of 13 residues. CDR1 and CDR2 from the germline V gene are MNHEY and SVGAGI. The CDR3 spells CAGIGTAKNIQYF. DNA for the CDR3: TGTGCCGGCATCGGGACAGCCAAAAACATTCAGTACTTC.

The V call is TRBV7-2, the J call TRBJ1-4; a possible D gene is TRBD1 (6 bases). The CDR3 runs to 17 residues. Germline CDR1 SGHTA, CDR2 FQGNSA. The ends were cut back, 1 base at V and 3 bases at J, with 15 bases in the middle. CDR3 amino acids: CASSLVVRGSANEKLFF. CDR3 DNA: TGTGCCAGCAGCTTAGTGGTCAGGGGCTCGGCTAATGAAAAACTGTTTTTT.

This chain connects TRBV10-1 to TRBJ2-2, with a tentative D call TRBD2 (5 bases). Per germline, CDR1 WNHNN and CDR2 SYGVQD (reference sequence). The V gene lost 0 bases and the J gene lost 4 bases, with 9 bases spanning the gap. The length of the CDR3 is 15 residues. CDR3 sequence (DNA): TGCGCCAGCAGTGAGTCCGGGATCGGCACCGGGGAGCTGTTTTTT. Translating it yields CASSESGIGTGELFF.